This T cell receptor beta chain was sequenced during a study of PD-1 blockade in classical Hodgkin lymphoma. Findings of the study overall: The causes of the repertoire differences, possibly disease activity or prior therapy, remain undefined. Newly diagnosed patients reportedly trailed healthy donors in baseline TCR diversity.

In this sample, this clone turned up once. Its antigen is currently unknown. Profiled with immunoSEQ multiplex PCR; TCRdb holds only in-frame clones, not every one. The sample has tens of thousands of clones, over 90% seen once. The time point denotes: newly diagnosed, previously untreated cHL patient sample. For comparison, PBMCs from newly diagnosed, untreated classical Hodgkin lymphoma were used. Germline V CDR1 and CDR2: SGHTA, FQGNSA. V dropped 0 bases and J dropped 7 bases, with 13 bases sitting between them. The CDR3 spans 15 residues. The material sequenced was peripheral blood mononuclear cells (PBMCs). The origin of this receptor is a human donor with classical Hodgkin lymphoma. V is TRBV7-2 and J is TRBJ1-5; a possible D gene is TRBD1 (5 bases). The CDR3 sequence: CASSLAAGGGQPQHF. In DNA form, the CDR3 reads TGTGCCAGCAGCTTAGCTGCTGGGGGAGGCCAGCCCCAGCATTTT. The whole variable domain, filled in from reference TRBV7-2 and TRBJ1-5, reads GAGVSQSPSNKVTEKGKDVELRCDPISGHTALYWYRQSLGQGLEFLIYFQGNSAPDKSGLPSDRFSAERTGGSVSTLTIQRTQQEDSAVYLCASSLAAGGGQPQHFGDGTRLSIL.